This T cell receptor (beta chain) emerged from a study of beta chain features in type 1 diabetes. Background on the study: Examination spanned roughly 110 million sorted cells from all samples.

This clone was observed a handful of times. The antigen is undetermined. Study observations and caveats: Patients with Type 1 diabetes showed moderately but significantly shorter TCRB CDR3s in all four CD4+ subsets.

Sequenced material consisted of expressed TCRB transcripts (all of the isolated RNA was reverse transcribed). Clones were sequenced by immunoSEQ multiplex PCR, and TCRdb holds only the in-frame ones, with some missing. The sample shows 150,000 to 200,000 clones, around 63% of them seen only once. V was cut by 2 bases and J by 4 bases, with 13 bases left in between. This CDR3 comprises 15 residues. Germline assignment: CDR1 SGHDT and CDR2 YYEEEE. The sequence was obtained from a man aged 25 to 40 with type 1 diabetes. Sample: naive CD4+ T cells from blood. This chain uses TRBV5-6 with TRBJ1-5; D call uncertain. In DNA form, the CDR3 reads TGTGCCAGCAGCTTTAAGGGAGTTTGGAATCAGCCCCAGCATTTT. It specifies CASSFKGVWNQPQHF.